This T cell receptor beta chain was obtained from a study of identical twins. Points from the study as a whole: There is a chance that invariant MAIT and iNKT cells partially muddied zero-insertion analyses.

V lost 5 bases and J lost 5, with 6 bases in between. Germline V lookup: CDR1 SNHLY, CDR2 FYNNEI. CDR3 length: 12 amino acids. A few counts support this clonotype. The antigen remains unidentified. MiXCR, applied by TCRdb to the 5' RACE reads, yields one record per CDR3 protein. The sample has a few hundred thousand distinct CDR3 sequences, 20% to 25% seen once; the top ten hold roughly 2.8%. The data were also submitted as part of a second study, on T cells expressing NK-cell markers.

The gene calls are TRBV2 and TRBJ2-2; perhaps TRBD1 as D (6 bases). This receptor was obtained from a woman aged 18 to 35 in good health. Sequenced sample: CD4+ T cells sorted from blood. The CDR3 here is CASSQGTGELFF. CDR3 DNA: TGTGCCAGCAGTCAGGGGACCGGGGAGCTGTTTTTT.